The sequence of this T cell receptor (beta chain) was determined in a study of beta chain features in type 1 diabetes. Study-wide results and caveats: All four CD4+ subsets of Type 1 diabetes patients contained TCRB CDR3s that were moderately but significantly shorter. Whether HLA type affects TCRB rearrangement stayed undetermined in the present work.

This clone was picked up many times. The target antigen is unknown. V dropped 7 bases and J dropped 3 bases, with 21 bases sitting between them. CDR3 length: 16 amino acids. Germline loops: CDR1 MDHEN, CDR2 SYDVKM. Isolated RNA was reverse transcribed in full, so expressed TCRB transcripts were sequenced. Using immunoSEQ multiplex PCR, the repertoire was profiled, and TCRdb retains in-frame clones only, with some absent. The table lists 300,000 or so clones, approximately 9.9% of them singletons. The sample consisted of central memory CD4+ T cells from blood. This chain joins TRBV28 and TRBJ2-5; D is tentatively TRBD1 or TRBD2 (6 bases each). This TCR derives from a man between 25 and 39 years old with type 1 diabetes. The CDR3, as DNA: TGTGCCAGCAACCCTCTCGGGGAAGGGGGGAAAGAGACCCAGTACTTC. It encodes CASNPLGEGGKETQYF.